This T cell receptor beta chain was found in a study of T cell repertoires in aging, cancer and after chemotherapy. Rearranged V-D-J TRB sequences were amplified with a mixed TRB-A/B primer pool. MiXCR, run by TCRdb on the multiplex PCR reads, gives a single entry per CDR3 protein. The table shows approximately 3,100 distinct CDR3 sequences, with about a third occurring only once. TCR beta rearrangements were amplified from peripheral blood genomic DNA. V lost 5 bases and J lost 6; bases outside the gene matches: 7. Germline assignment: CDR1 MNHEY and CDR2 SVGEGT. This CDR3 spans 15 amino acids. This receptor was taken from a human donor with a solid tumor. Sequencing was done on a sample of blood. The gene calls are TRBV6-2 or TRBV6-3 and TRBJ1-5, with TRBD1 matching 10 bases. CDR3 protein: CASSPRQGAIQPQHF. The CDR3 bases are TGTGCCAGCAGTCCAAGACAGGGGGCTATTCAGCCCCAGCATTTT.